Presented here are 4 T cell receptor beta chains from one specimen sequenced in a study of patients and donors after allogeneic stem cell transplantation. One entry per CDR3 protein results from TCRdb running MiXCR on the RT-PCR reads. This sample has about 160,000 distinct CDR3 sequences, with around 28% found just once. The sequenced material came from blood, either unsorted or a sorted T cell fraction (not recorded which). The receptor set was obtained from a human donor who was either an allogeneic HSCT recipient or a stem cell or donor lymphocyte infusion donor (not recorded which). It is not recorded whose cells these are; they may come from a transplant donor.

This clonotype was seen a few times. The J gene is TRBJ1-2, the V gene TRBV7-2, with D unclear. This CDR3 spans 17 amino acids. Trimming cost V 1 base and J 4 bases, with 19 bases left between them. Germline values: CDR1 SGHTA, CDR2 FQGNSA. CDR3 sequence (DNA): TGTGCCAGCAGCTTAGGGTTTAGGTCCGTCGCCCTCTATGGCTACACCTTC. It specifies CASSLGFRSVALYGYTF.

This clonotype came up a few times. The gene calls are TRBV7-9 and TRBJ2-1; no clear D. The germline V and J ends were trimmed by 2 bases and 3 bases, with 8 bases remaining between them. Per germline, CDR1 SEHNR and CDR2 FQNEAQ (reference sequence). The CDR3 totals 14 residues. CDR3 protein: CASSLMGNYNEQFF. As DNA, the CDR3 is TGTGCCAGCAGCTTAATGGGGAACTACAATGAGCAGTTCTTC. The variable domain in full, with the rest retrieved from reference TRBV7-9 and TRBJ2-1, is DTGVSQNPRHKITKRGQNVTFRCDPISEHNRLYWYRQTLGQGPEFLTYFQNEAQLEKSRLLSDRFSAERPKGSFSTLEIQRTEQGDSAMYLCASSLMGNYNEQFFGPGTRLTVL.

The chain combines TRBV10-3 with TRBJ2-3; D possibly corresponds to TRBD2 (5 bases). V shed 9 bases and J shed 0 bases, with 10 bases lying between them. Germline V lookup: CDR1 ENHRY, CDR2 SYGVKD. CDR3 length equals 13 residues. The CDR3: CAIFSGSTDTQYF. CDR3 bases: TGTGCCATTTTCTCGGGGAGCACAGATACGCAGTATTTT.

This clonotype was recorded only once. The chain carries TRBV2 and TRBJ1-1; the match to TRBD1 covers 7 bases. This CDR3 is 12 amino acids long. The V segment lost 10 bases and the J segment 5 bases; nucleotides outside the gene matches: 7. CDR1 and CDR2 (germline): SNHLY, FYNNEI. CDR3 in amino acids: CATRQGWTEAFF. CDR3 nucleotide sequence: TGTGCCACCCGACAGGGTTGGACTGAAGCTTTCTTT.